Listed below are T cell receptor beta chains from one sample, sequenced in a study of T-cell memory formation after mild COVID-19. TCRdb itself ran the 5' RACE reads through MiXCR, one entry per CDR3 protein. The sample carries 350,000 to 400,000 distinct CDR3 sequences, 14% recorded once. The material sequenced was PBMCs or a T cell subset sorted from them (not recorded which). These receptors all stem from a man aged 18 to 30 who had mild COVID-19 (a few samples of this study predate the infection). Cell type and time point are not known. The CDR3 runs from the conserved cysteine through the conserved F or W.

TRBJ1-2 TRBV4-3 CASSQDPDRTYGYTF
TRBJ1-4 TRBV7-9 CASSPGTGAEKLFF
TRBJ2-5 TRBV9 CASSVVGGEETQYF
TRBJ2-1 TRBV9 CASSVEPSGLDEQFF
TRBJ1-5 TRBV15 CATSWDRLRSGNQPQHF
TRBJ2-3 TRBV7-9 CASNENQGTDTQYF
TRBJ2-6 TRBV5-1 CASSLRDRESGANVLTF
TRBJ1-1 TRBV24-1 CATSDSGQRGEAFF
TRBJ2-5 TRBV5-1 CASSLAARGDDRETQYF
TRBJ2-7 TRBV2 CASVAGGYEQYF
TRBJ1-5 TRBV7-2 CASSLTGTISNQPQHF
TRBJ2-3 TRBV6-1 CASSLDRVTDTQYF
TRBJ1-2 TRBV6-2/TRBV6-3 CASSYASVATPMIDYGYTF
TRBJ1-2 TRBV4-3 CASSQVPGTGHGYTF
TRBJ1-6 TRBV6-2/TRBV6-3 CASNPTTSSPLHF
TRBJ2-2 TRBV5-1 CASSRGTGGGTGELFF
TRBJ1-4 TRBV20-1 CSAQGTNEKLFF
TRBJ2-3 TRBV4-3 CASSQGSGGAADTQYF
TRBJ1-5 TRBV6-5 CASNHLDQPQHF
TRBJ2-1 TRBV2 CASKGWTYNEQFF
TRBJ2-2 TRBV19 CASSMGVGELFF
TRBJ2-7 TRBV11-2 CASRSPTGEQYF
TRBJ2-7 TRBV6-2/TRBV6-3 CASSYSRVIGSYEQYF
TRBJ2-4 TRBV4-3 CASSRSMDRGNIQYF
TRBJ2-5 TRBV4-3 CASSQLTSGGRETQYF
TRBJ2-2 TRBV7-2 CASSFVGPGTTVELFF
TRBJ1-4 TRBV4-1 CASSQTYEKLFF
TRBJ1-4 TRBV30 CACGDTPTNEKLFF
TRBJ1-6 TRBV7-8 CASSLDLPAGLRSPLHF
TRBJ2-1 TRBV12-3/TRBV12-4 CASSLRGAYEQFF
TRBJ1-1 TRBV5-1 CASSFGQVNTEAFF
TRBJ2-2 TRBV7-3 CASSLSAGSGTGELFF
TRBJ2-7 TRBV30 CAWSLQGGGQYF
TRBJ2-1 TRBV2 CASKLFKVEQFF
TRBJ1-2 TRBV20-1 CSARDQGHYGYTF
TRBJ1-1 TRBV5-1 CASSSGLGGLNTEAFF
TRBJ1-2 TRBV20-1 CSATDRGYGYTF
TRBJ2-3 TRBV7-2 CASSPGLAGGSTDTQYF
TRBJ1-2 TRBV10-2 CASIKRPGQVTYGYTF
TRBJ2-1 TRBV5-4 CASRFQQGAGEQFF
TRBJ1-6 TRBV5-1 CASSPGQGVSPLHF
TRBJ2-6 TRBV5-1 CASSLGQGGSGANVLTF
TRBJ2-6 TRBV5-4 CASSLAGLGGFGGANVLTF
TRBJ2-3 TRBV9 CASSSAGGRDTQYF
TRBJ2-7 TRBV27 CATQARSSYEQYF
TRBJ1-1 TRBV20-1 CSAPTQDRKTEAFF
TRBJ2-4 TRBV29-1 CSVSGTGGDPVKNIQYF
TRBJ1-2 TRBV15 CATSRRDRGNYGYTF
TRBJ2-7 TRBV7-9 CASSPPQTATYEQYF
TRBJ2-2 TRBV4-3 CASSQEETSNTGELFF
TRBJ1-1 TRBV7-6 CASSPTAGTTEAFF
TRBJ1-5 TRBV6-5 CASSPQIQGAGQPQHF